This entry describes one TCR beta chain. Antigen unknown. Assay used: immunoSEQ multiplex PCR; TCRdb lists only in-frame clones, some missing. The table includes approximately 74,000 clones, around four fifths detected once. The V and J ends lost 2 bases and 12 bases respectively, with 11 bases between them. The germline CDR1 and CDR2 sequences are SEHNR and FQNEAQ (reference sequence). This CDR3 contains 12 residues. The data were taken from a study of T cell responses to AZD1222 COVID-19 vaccine. Findings and caveats of the study: Just six AZD1222 recipients were seropositive at baseline. Of spike-specific TCRs, nearly half reportedly target regions left unmutated in variants. Donors were mostly white British, more females; clonal diversity possibly underestimated. Repertoires were sampled only after the peak T cell response.

The origin of this receptor is an adult in good health. Here the sequenced sample was peripheral blood, taken on day 0 of AZD1222 vaccination. The chain recombines TRBV7-9 with TRBJ2-1; D is unresolved. The CDR3 nucleotides are TGTGCCAGCAGCTTATTGACTCCTGGGCAGTTCTTC. Encoded protein: CASSLLTPGQFF.